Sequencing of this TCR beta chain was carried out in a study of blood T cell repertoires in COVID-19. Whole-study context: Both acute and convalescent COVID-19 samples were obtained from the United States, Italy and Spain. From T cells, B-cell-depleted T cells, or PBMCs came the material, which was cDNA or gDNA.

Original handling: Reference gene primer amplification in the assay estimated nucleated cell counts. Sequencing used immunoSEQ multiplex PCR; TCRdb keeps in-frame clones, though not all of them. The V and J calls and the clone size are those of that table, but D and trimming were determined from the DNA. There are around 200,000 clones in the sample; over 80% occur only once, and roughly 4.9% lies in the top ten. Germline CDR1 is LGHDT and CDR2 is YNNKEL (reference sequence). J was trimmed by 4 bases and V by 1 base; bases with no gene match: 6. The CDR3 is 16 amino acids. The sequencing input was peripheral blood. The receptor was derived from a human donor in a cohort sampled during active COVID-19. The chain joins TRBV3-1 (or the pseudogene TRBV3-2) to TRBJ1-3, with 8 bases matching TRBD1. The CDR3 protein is CASSQGRQGNGNTIYF. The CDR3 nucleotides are TGTGCCAGCAGCCAAGGGAGACAGGGGAACGGAAACACCATATATTTT.